Each of the 20 T cell receptor beta chains below was sequenced from the same sample in a study of PD-1 blockade in classical Hodgkin lymphoma. Time point indicated: cycle 4 day 1 (C4D1), after 5 to 7 weeks of nivolumab. Each patient relapsed following autologous stem cell transplantation, and prior brentuximab vedotin exposure differed. Clones were sequenced by immunoSEQ multiplex PCR, and TCRdb holds only the in-frame ones, with some missing. This sample carries about 38,000 clones, 75% to 85% of them seen once, and the ten largest clones take roughly 9.8%. Sequencing used peripheral blood mononuclear cells (PBMCs), obtained before the fourth cycle of nivolumab. These receptors came from a human donor with classical Hodgkin lymphoma.

The chain recombines TRBV28 with TRBJ1-5; D uncertain. Trimming took off 2 bases at V and 5 bases at J, with 10 bases between the two ends. The CDR3 has 14 residues. Germline CDR1 is MDHEN and CDR2 is SYDVKM. The CDR3 nucleotides are TGTGCCAGCAGTTTAGGATCGGGTTATCAGCCCCAGCATTTT. As protein: CASSLGSGYQPQHF.

The gene calls are TRBV6-5 and TRBJ2-7; 8 nucleotides match TRBD2. V shed 11 bases and J 4 bases; nucleotides not matched to a gene: 16. This CDR3 is built from 15 residues. Germline-derived CDR1 and CDR2 are MNHEY and SVGAGI. Here the CDR3 reads CASAPGGAFPYEQYF. In DNA form, the CDR3 reads TGTGCCTCAGCCCCCGGGGGGGCTTTTCCTTACGAGCAGTACTTC.

The gene calls are TRBV6-1 and TRBJ2-3; 10 nucleotides align to TRBD1. The CDR3 contains 16 residues. The germline V gene has CDR1 MNHNS and CDR2 SASEGT. The ends lost 4 bases at V and 2 bases at J; junction bases unmatched: 6. The CDR3 DNA reads as TGTGCCAGCAGTGCCCGGACAGGGGGGTTCACAGATACGCAGTATTTT. It yields the protein CASSARTGGFTDTQYF.

In nucleotides, the CDR3 is TGTGCCAGCAGCTTGGGCAGGAGGTCCGAAGCTTTCTTT. Translating it yields CASSLGRRSEAFF. V usage is TRBV5-6 and J usage is TRBJ1-1; D call uncertain. Trimming removed 0 bases from V and 8 bases from J, with 11 bases in between. From germline, CDR1 is SGHDT and CDR2 YYEEEE. This CDR3 region has 13 residues.

The rearrangement joins TRBV11-3 to TRBJ1-2; 11 bases match TRBD1. This CDR3 has 16 amino acids. Germline V gene data show CDR1 as SGHNT and CDR2 as YENEEA. V shed 1 base, J shed 4 bases, and the junction held 5 bases outside the gene matches. The CDR3 DNA is TGTGCCAGCAGCTTAGGGAGGACAGGGGGCCTCTATGGCTACACCTTC. Its protein is CASSLGRTGGLYGYTF.

The chain employs TRBV29-1 and TRBJ1-3; no firm D call. CDR3 length equals 16 residues. Germline assignment: CDR1 SQVTM and CDR2 ANQGSEA. V gave up 0 bases and J gave up 4 bases, with 16 bases separating them. Written as DNA, the CDR3 is TGCAGCGTTGAAGAAGCGTCGCCCACTACGGGAAACACCATATATTTT. It yields the protein CSVEEASPTTGNTIYF.

This clone was seen just once. The rearrangement links TRBV6-6 to TRBJ2-3; 11 nucleotides match TRBD1. Germline CDR1 is MNHNY and CDR2 is SVGAGI (reference sequence). V lost 6 bases to trimming and J lost 1 base; unmatched junction nucleotides: 0. The length of the CDR3 is 14 residues. The CDR3 nucleotides read TGTGCCAGCAGGGGACAGGGGGGCACAGATACGCAGTATTTT. This gives the protein CASRGQGGTDTQYF.

V usage is TRBV4-1 and J usage is TRBJ2-1; no clear D. Germline CDR1 reads MGHRA; CDR2 reads YSYEKL. This CDR3 contains 18 residues. The ends were cut back, 2 bases at V and 7 bases at J, with 24 bases in the middle. The CDR3: CASSQIALRSWAGNEQFF. CDR3 DNA: TGCGCCAGCAGCCAAATTGCCCTTAGGAGTTGGGCAGGTAATGAGCAGTTCTTC.

This clone was detected only once. This rearrangement joins TRBV6-5 to TRBJ1-3; 8 bases agree with TRBD1. The germline gives CDR1 MNHEY, CDR2 SVGAGI. J gave up 0 bases and V 6 bases, and 4 bases lay outside the gene matches. This CDR3 region has 15 residues. CDR3 protein: CASRTGVSSGNTIYF. As DNA, the CDR3 is TGTGCCAGCAGGACAGGGGTTAGCTCTGGAAACACCATATATTTT.

CDR3 in amino acids: CASSQKQGNSPLHF. DNA of the CDR3: TGCGCCAGCAGCCAAAAACAGGGGAATTCACCCCTCCACTTT. The V call is TRBV4-3, the J call TRBJ1-6; TRBD1 matches at 7 bases. Germline values: CDR1 LGHNA, CDR2 YSLEER. The CDR3 sequence is 14 residues long. V gave up 2 bases and J gave up 7 bases; unmatched junction bases: 2.

A few counts support this clone. V is TRBV7-8 and J is TRBJ1-2, with a possible D match to TRBD1 (5 bases). V lost 4 bases to trimming and J lost 7 bases, with 16 bases between them. The CDR3 is 14 amino acids. Looked up from germline, CDR1 is SGHVS and CDR2 is FQNEAQ. The CDR3 nucleotides read TGTGCCAGCAGCTACGAGGGTGACAGACTTGGCTACACCTTC. This codes for CASSYEGDRLGYTF.

The rearrangement joins TRBV7-2 to TRBJ1-2; no reliable D call. CDR1 is SGHTA, CDR2 FQGNSA, per germline. The CDR3 has 15 residues. V was clipped by 5 bases and J by 0 bases, with 13 bases between them. The DNA for the CDR3 is TGTGCCAGCAGCCAAGGGCAGAACACTAACTATGGCTACACCTTC. Translation gives CASSQGQNTNYGYTF.

The chain combines TRBV19 with TRBJ1-5; D unclear. Trimming removed 7 bases from V and 4 bases from J, with 17 bases in between. The germline V gene encodes CDR1 LNHDA and CDR2 SQIVND (reference sequence). The CDR3 runs to 15 residues. The CDR3 DNA reads as TGTGCCAGTATTAGTCGTAAGGGATTAAATCAGCCCCAGCATTTT. Its translation is CASISRKGLNQPQHF.

The V gene is TRBV27, the J gene TRBJ2-2; D might be TRBD2 (5 bases). Germline loops: CDR1 MNHEY, CDR2 SMNVEV (reference sequence). V gave up 2 bases and J gave up 2 bases, with 9 bases separating them. The CDR3 is 15 residues long. This chain's CDR3 is CASSLRAGNTGELFF. DNA of the CDR3: TGTGCCAGCAGTTTACGGGCGGGTAACACCGGGGAGCTGTTTTTT.

The DNA of the CDR3 is TGTGCCAGTAGTCCCTACGGGGGAAGCAATCAGCCCCAGCATTTT. This sequence encodes CASSPYGGSNQPQHF. The chain recombines TRBV19 with TRBJ1-5; the D gene is possibly TRBD1 (5 bases). This CDR3 region has 15 residues. The germline V and J ends were trimmed by 5 bases and 1 base, with 12 bases remaining between them. Germline-derived CDR1 and CDR2 are LNHDA and SQIVND (reference sequence).

V is TRBV21-1 and J is TRBJ2-7; TRBD1, the table's D call, lacks a check against the DNA. TRBV21-1 is termed a pseudogene. The CDR3 sequence is 16 residues long. This CDR3 reads CASSKDGQGFLRWQYF. The CDR3 nucleotides are TGTGCCAGCAGCAAAGATGGACAGGGGTTCCTACGTTGGCAGTACTTC.

The chain couples TRBV5-6 to TRBJ2-1, with D tentatively TRBD2 (6 bases). Trimming pared 5 bases from V and 10 bases from J, leaving 16 bases between. From germline, CDR1 is SGHDT and CDR2 YYEEEE. This CDR3 spans 13 amino acids. CDR3 in DNA: TGTGCCAGCAGGCGGAGGGTAACCGAAGAGCAGTTCTTC. As protein: CASRRRVTEEQFF.

The chain joins TRBV6-6 to TRBJ1-5, with unresolved D. The CDR3 is made up of 15 amino acids. CDR1 MNHNY and CDR2 SVGAGI come from the germline V gene (reference sequence). V lost 5 bases and J lost 8, with 19 bases in between. CDR3 nucleotides: TGTGCCAGCAGTCCCTGGACTCGTAATAGGGAGCCCCAGCATTTT. Translating gives CASSPWTRNREPQHF.

The chain joins TRBV27 to TRBJ2-7, with D possibly being TRBD2 (6 bases). The germline V gene encodes CDR1 MNHEY and CDR2 SMNVEV (reference sequence). V was clipped by 6 bases and J by 5 bases, with 17 bases between them. This CDR3 spans 14 amino acids. The CDR3 DNA is TGTGCCAGCAGCCACACTGGGGGGAGCAACGAGCAGTACTTC. Protein: CASSHTGGSNEQYF.

The rearrangement uses TRBV7-8 and TRBJ1-1; unclear D gene. CDR1 is SGHVS and CDR2 is FQNEAQ in the germline V gene. V lost 1 base and J 1 base, leaving 10 bases between the germline ends. The CDR3 length is 15 residues. The CDR3 nucleotides are TGTGCCAGCAGCTTAGGTTGGTCGCGGAACACTGAAGCTTTCTTT. Amino acids: CASSLGWSRNTEAFF.